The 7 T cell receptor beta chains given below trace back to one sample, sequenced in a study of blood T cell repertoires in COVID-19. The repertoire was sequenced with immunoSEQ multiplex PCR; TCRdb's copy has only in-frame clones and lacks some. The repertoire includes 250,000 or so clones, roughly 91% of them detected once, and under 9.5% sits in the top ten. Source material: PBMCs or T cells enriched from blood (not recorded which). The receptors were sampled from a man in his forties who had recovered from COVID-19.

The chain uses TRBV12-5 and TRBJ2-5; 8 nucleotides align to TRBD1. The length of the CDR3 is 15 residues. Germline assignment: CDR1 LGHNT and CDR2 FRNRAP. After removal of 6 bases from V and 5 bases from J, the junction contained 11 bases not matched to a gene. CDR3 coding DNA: TGTGCTAGTGGCCCCGGACAGGGAAGTGATGAGACCCAGTACTTC. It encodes CASGPGQGSDETQYF. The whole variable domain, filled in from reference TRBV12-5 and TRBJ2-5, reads DARVTQTPRHKVTEMGQEVTMRCQPILGHNTVFWYRQTMMQGLELLAYFRNRAPLDDSGMPKDRFSAEMPDATLATLKIQPSEPRDSAVYFCASGPGQGSDETQYFGPGTRLLVL.

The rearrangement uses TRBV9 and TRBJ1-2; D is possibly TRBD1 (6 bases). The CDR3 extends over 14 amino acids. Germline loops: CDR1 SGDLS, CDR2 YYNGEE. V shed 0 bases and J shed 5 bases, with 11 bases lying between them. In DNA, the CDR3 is TGTGCCAGCAGCGTAGAGGCCGGGACATATGGCTACACCTTC. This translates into CASSVEAGTYGYTF.

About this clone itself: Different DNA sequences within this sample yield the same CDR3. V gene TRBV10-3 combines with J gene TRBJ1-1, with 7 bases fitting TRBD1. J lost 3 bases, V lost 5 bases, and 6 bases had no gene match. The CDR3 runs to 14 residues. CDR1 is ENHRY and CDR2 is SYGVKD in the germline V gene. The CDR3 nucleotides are TGTGCCATCAGTTTACAGGGGCGGGACACTGAAGCTTTCTTT. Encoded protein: CAISLQGRDTEAFF.

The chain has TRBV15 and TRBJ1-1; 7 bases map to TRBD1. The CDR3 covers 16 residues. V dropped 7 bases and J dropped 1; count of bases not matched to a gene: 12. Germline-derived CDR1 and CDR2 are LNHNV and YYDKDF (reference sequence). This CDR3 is CATTVYGTVENTEAFF. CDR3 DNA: TGTGCCACCACTGTATACGGGACAGTTGAGAACACTGAAGCTTTCTTT.

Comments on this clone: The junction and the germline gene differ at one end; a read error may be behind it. The CDR3 region has the DNA TGTGCCAGCAGCCTAGACAGGAGGTACGAGCAGTACTTC. It translates to CASSLDRRYEQYF. This rearrangement joins TRBV11-2 to TRBJ2-7; D perhaps matches TRBD1 (6 bases). This CDR3 has 13 amino acids. Germline assignment: CDR1 SGHAT and CDR2 FQNNGV.

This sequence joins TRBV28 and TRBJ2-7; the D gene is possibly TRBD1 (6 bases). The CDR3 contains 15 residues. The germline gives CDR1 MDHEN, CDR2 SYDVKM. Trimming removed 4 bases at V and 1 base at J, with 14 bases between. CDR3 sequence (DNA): TGTGCCAGCAGTTCGTCAGGGGATGGTTCCTACGAGCAGTACTTC. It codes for CASSSSGDGSYEQYF.

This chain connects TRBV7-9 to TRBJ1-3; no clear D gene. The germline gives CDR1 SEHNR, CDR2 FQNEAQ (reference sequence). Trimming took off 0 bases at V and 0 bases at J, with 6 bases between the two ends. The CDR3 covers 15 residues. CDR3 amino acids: CASSLAQVSGNTIYF. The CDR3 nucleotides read TGTGCCAGCAGCTTAGCGCAGGTCTCTGGAAACACCATATATTTT.